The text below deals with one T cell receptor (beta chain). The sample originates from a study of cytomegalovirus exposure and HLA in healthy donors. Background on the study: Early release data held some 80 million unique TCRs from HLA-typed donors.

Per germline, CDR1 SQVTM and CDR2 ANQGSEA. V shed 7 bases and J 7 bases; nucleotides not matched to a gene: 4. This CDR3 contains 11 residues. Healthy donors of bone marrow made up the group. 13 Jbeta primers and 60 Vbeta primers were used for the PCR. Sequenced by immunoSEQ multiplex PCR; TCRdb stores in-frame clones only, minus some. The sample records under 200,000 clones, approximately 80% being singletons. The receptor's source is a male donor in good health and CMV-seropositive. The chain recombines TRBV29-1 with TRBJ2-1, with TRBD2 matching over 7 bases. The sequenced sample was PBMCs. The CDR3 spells CSAIAGNEQFF. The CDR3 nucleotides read TGCAGCGCAATAGCGGGTAATGAGCAGTTCTTC.